Included here is one TCR beta chain sequence, with context. What antigen it recognizes has not been identified. Base qualities are not at hand, and no much larger clone is one base apart. CD8 naive samples were obtained by positive selection for CCR7 among CD45RO-negative cells, yielding a CD45RA+CCR7+ population from which TemRA cells were excluded. Healthy HIV-negative adults with no recently reported acute infections or vaccinations were included as donors. Every donor was a Caucasian adult residing in Nashville, Tennessee, USA. Blood was obtained by leukapheresis, after which PBMCs were separated by Ficoll-Histopaque density gradient centrifugation and cryopreserved in liquid nitrogen vapor phase. Analytical flow cytometry was used to check the purity and quantity of every magnetically sorted T cell population. Genomic DNA was isolated from each sorted fraction and quantified by UV absorbance on a Nanodrop 2000c.

Reading the germline V gene (reference sequence) gives CDR1 LNHDA and CDR2 SQIVND. The CDR3 contains 14 residues, cysteine and phenylalanine counted. Only the CDR3 DNA is retained, 42 bases long and in frame from the first base. Trimming at the junction amounts to 8 bases on V and 5 bases on J, and the germline ends lie 18 bases apart. This specimen comes from a study of shared clonotypes between healthy human individuals (dated by TCRdb to about 2020). Study-wide context: A couple of women and a few men aged 18 to 49 years were included in the cohort. Each donor's leukapheresis produced roughly between about 0.8 and 10 billion PBMCs. For each donor, CD4 naive and CD4 memory were each run on three plates, CD8 naive on two plates, and CD8 memory on one plate. To estimate repertoire size and how much clonotype sharing occurs between individuals, the study deeply sequenced the blood TCR repertoires of roughly 5 healthy adults. To increase sequencing depth and limit assay-specific biases, TCR repertoire library preparation and sequencing were carried out by different laboratories using diverse techniques. Broad study findings and their caveats: When several donors were compared, the shared fraction of clonotypes was 5% to 6.5% for naive CD4, approximately 3.5% for naive CD8, 2.3% for memory CD4, and 0.4% for memory CD8. Compared with non-shared clonotypes, the clonotypes found in all four sorted-subset donors had higher generation probabilities. Incomplete sequencing was indicated by rarefaction of sorted-subset datasets, despite the large sequencing depth. Pairwise subsampling led to the expectation that sequencing depth would affect the degree of clonotype sharing among donors. Only blood was sampled, and tissue TCR repertoires likely differ from those in blood. Estimated clonotype richness was generally larger for naive than for memory subsets. Because the study included only a small number of donors, the genetic and exposure-history diversity represented was limited.

TCR CDR3 regions were amplified from genomic DNA by multiplex PCR using the deep immunoSEQ assay. Genomic DNA extracted from each cell subset was distributed evenly over all wells of several immunoSEQ 96-well plates, and each plate served as one replicate. For sorted subsets, around 200 ng genomic DNA, equal to 30,000 to 35,000 T cell genomes, was loaded into each replicate PCR. The purified libraries were quantified using a Qubit 3.0 fluorometer, sized with a Bioanalyzer 2100, and then quantified again using the KAPA Library Quantification kit. Each immunoSEQ 96-well plate was sequenced on its own single-read 150-cycle Illumina NextSeq 550 flow cell. In the source study's methods: The immunoSEQ output contained only junctional sequences without quality scores, so filtering could not match that applied to full-length reads. Sequences were annotated with PyIR, a Python wrapper for IgBLAST v1.9, and V/J genes and CDR3 were assigned using IMGT germline references. Reads were filtered out if the reads had weak V/J assignments (E-value above 1e-6), no CDR3, stop codons, out-of-frame junctions, or ambiguous translated residues. V3J clonotypes were defined as sequences sharing an identical inferred V gene, J gene, and CDR3 amino acid sequence. Percentage overlap between repertoires was computed as shared unique clonotypes divided by the size of the smaller repertoire. RTK rarefaction, the Chao1 estimator, and Recon v2.1 estimates of unobserved clonotypes were used to assess repertoire richness. OLGA was used to compute generation probabilities for all TCRbeta clonotypes that the gDNA method yielded from a few donors. As stored in TCRdb, this immuneACCESS dataset retains in-frame rearrangements with V and J assigned. A fraction of the clones does not appear; measured against another copy, unresolved V genes explain less than half of the discrepancy, and the remainder lacks a known reason. The V and J calls and clone size were taken over from that table, and D and trimming were inferred from the DNA. In this sample the table shows some 2 million clones, about 95% of which occur a single time. The ten largest clones take up 0.95% to 1.5% of the sample.

The sample was naive CD8+ T cells sorted from blood. In the paper's terms, the cell subset or site label means: CD45RA+CCR7+. The source is a man between 18 and 35 years old in good health. The chain is encoded by TRBV19 joined to TRBJ1-2; no confident D gene assignment can be made. The CDR3 in this case is CASALMPHSYGYTF. The nucleotide sequence is TGTGCCAGTGCACTAATGCCGCACTCGTATGGCTACACCTTC. Where the CDR3 stops, the reference TRBV19 and TRBJ1-2 genes take over; the full variable domain is DGGITQSPKYLFRKEGQNVTLSCEQNLNHDAMYWYRQDPGQGLRLIYYSQIVNDFQKGDIAEGYSVSREKKESFPLTVTSAQKNPTAFYLCASALMPHSYGYTFGSGTRLTVV.